This T cell receptor (beta chain) was captured in a study of blood T cell repertoires in COVID-19. Sequencing used immunoSEQ multiplex PCR; TCRdb keeps in-frame clones, though not all of them. Of more than 300,000 clones in the sample, over 75% were seen once. Deletions cut 0 bases from V and 4 bases from J, with 10 bases between. The CDR3 totals 15 residues. The germline V gene encodes CDR1 SGHRS and CDR2 YFSETQ. This TCR derives from a man between 25 and 39 years old who had recovered from COVID-19. Sequences were obtained from PBMCs or T cells enriched from blood (not recorded which). The chain has TRBV5-1 and TRBJ1-4, with D uncertain. CDR3 region: CASSLGLRGNEKLFF. CDR3 in DNA: TGCGCCAGCAGCTTGGGGTTACGGGGTAATGAAAAACTGTTTTTT.